This TCR beta chain came from a study of OX40 agonist ivuxolimab in advanced cancers. Germline V gives CDR1 MNHEY, CDR2 SMNVEV (reference sequence). This CDR3 contains 12 residues. V lost 8 bases and J lost 7, with 12 bases in between. TCRdb's table, derived via immunoSEQ multiplex PCR, lists solely in-frame clones and lacks some. The table has under 100,000 clones, about 88% seen once. The TCR originated in an adult with an advanced solid tumor such as melanoma, head and neck, liver or kidney cancer. The chain employs TRBV27 and TRBJ1-5, with D unclear. Specimen: CD4+ or CD8+ T cells sorted from blood, collected in a trial of the OX40 agonist ivuxolimab. This CDR3 reads CASGSGIQPQHF. The CDR3 coding sequence is TGTGCCAGCGGATCCGGGATACAGCCCCAGCATTTT.